This T cell receptor beta chain was identified in a study of blood T cell repertoires in COVID-19. Participant-given clinical history determined each cohort assignment. The CDR3 covers 16 residues. The V gene's germline CDR1 is SGHKS and CDR2 YYEKEE (reference sequence). V gave up 3 bases and J gave up 2 bases; unmatched junction bases: 10. Original processing methods: Using reference gene primer amplification, nucleated cell counts were estimated. Data came from immunoSEQ multiplex PCR; TCRdb stores just in-frame clones and leaves some out. The V and J calls and clone size come from that table; D and trimming were worked out from the DNA. This repertoire shows 150,000 to 200,000 clones, around three quarters found once; its top ten account for roughly 17%.

The receptor was isolated from a woman in her fifties or sixties with acute COVID-19. The chain employs TRBV5-5 and TRBJ2-5; 7 bases line up with TRBD1. Sequenced sample: PBMCs or T cells enriched from blood (not recorded which). CDR3 sequence: CASSWSSARGQETQYF. The DNA of the CDR3 is TGTGCCAGCAGCTGGTCGAGTGCCAGGGGGCAAGAGACCCAGTACTTC.